The 8 T cell receptor beta chains below come from one sample, sequenced in a study of identical twins. TCRdb re-called the 5' RACE reads with MiXCR, one entry per CDR3 protein. Of about 220,000 distinct CDR3 sequences in the sample, approximately 8.3% were seen once. The sample was also reused in another study, on yellow fever vaccine responses in identical twins.

The specimen sequenced was memory (CD45RO+) T cells sorted from blood. These receptors came from a woman in her late teens or twenties in good health.

In its sample, this clonotype was seen a few times. The chain is built from TRBV28 and TRBJ1-5; possibly TRBD1 for D (6 bases). CDR1 is MDHEN, CDR2 SYDVKM, per germline. The germline V and J ends were trimmed by 0 bases and 3 bases, with 12 bases remaining between them. The CDR3 runs 16 residues. As DNA, the CDR3 is TGTGCCAGCAGTTTATGGGGCAGGGGCGACAATCAGCCCCAGCATTTT. Translating gives CASSLWGRGDNQPQHF.

Many counts were recorded for this clonotype. V gene TRBV7-9 combines with J gene TRBJ2-7, with 11 positions matching TRBD1. V shed 5 bases, J shed 2 bases, and the junction held 8 bases outside the gene matches. The CDR3 covers 16 residues. Germline CDR1 SEHNR, CDR2 FQNEAQ (reference sequence). This CDR3 is CASSEGTGGHPYEQYF. Written as DNA, the CDR3 is TGTGCCAGCAGCGAAGGGACAGGGGGTCACCCCTACGAGCAGTACTTC.

This clonotype was seen a few times. The chain links TRBV7-3 to TRBJ2-1; either TRBD1 or TRBD2 may supply D (5 bases each). Germline CDR1 and CDR2: SGHTA and FQGTGA. This CDR3 has 16 amino acids. The ends were cut back, 2 bases at V and 1 base at J, with 12 bases in the middle. CDR3 loop: CASSLGQGTSYNEQFF. In DNA form, the CDR3 reads TGTGCCAGCAGCTTAGGGCAAGGGACGTCCTACAATGAGCAGTTCTTC. The full variable domain, its missing parts supplied by reference TRBV7-3 and TRBJ2-1, is GAGVSQTPSNKVTEKGKYVELRCDPISGHTALYWYRQSLGQGPEFLIYFQGTGAADDSGLPNDRFFAVRPEGSVSTLKIQRTERGDSAVYLCASSLGQGTSYNEQFFGPGTRLTVL.

As DNA, the CDR3 is TGTGCCAGCAGCGTAGAAGAGGGGACCACTGAAGCTTTCTTT. This gives the protein CASSVEEGTTEAFF. This chain connects TRBV9 to TRBJ1-1, with D possibly being TRBD1 (5 bases). Trimming cost V 0 bases and J 4 bases, with 10 bases left between them. The CDR3 sequence is 14 residues long. Per the germline V gene, CDR1 is SGDLS and CDR2 is YYNGEE.

This clonotype showed up just a few times. The DNA of the CDR3 is TGTGCCAGCAGCTTAACCGCAGATTCCTACGAGCAGTACTTC. This translates into CASSLTADSYEQYF. The chain recombines TRBV11-2 with TRBJ2-7; D gene unclear. Looked up from germline, CDR1 is SGHAT and CDR2 is FQNNGV. The CDR3 sequence is 14 residues long. V lost 2 bases and J lost 1, with 9 bases in between.

This sequence joins TRBV11-2 and TRBJ2-7; 15 positions match TRBD2. Germline V lookup: CDR1 SGHAT, CDR2 FQNNGV. The CDR3 has 19 amino acids. V lost 2 bases to trimming and J lost 2 bases; unmatched junction nucleotides: 10. CDR3 loop: CASSLLRTSGRVVAYEQYF. As DNA, the CDR3 is TGTGCCAGCAGCTTACTTCGGACTAGCGGGAGGGTTGTGGCCTACGAGCAGTACTTC.

This clonotype occurred a few times. The chain recombines TRBV7-3 with TRBJ2-7; D uncertain. The CDR3 is made up of 13 amino acids. The germline V gene has CDR1 SGHTA and CDR2 FQGTGA. Trimming left V 0 bases short and J 0 bases short, with 3 bases between. The DNA for the CDR3 is TGTGCCAGCAGCTTAACGCCCTCCTACGAGCAGTACTTC. Amino acid sequence: CASSLTPSYEQYF.

In this sample, this clonotype turned up a few times. The V and J genes are TRBV7-2 and TRBJ1-1; D possibly corresponds to TRBD1 (5 bases). CDR1 SGHTA and CDR2 FQGNSA come from the germline V gene. The CDR3 contains 14 residues. V was pared by 4 bases and J by 5 bases, with 14 bases between. Here the CDR3 DNA reads TGTGCCAGCAGCTCCGTATGGGGGGGAACTGAAGCTTTCTTT. It yields the protein CASSSVWGGTEAFF.